Below, 23 T cell receptor delta chains from the same sample are listed, as sequenced in a study of γδ T cells in repeated Plasmodium falciparum infection. TCRdb re-called the multiplex PCR reads with CATT. The table lists about 93,000 delta-chain clones, more than 0.85% of them singletons. Vgamma9/Vdelta2+ and Vdelta2-negative gammadelta T cells were flow-sorted from PBMC for bulk sequencing. The material sequenced was gamma-delta T cells from blood. The receptors stem from a pool of human donors (malaria-infected and uninfected, not separated).

Details on this clone: This DNA's translation differs at residue 7 from TCRdb's protein, which comes from a much larger clone; a read error is likely, and the protein shown is translated from the DNA. This chain uses TRDV1 with TRDJ1; maybe TRDD2 (5 bases). TCRdb records no J gene; here it was assigned by comparing the DNA to germline. The ends were cut back, 0 bases at V and 0 bases at J, with 11 bases in the middle. The CDR3 covers 16 residues. Germline CDR1 is TSWWSYY and CDR2 is QGS. CDR3 amino acids: CALGELPFFYTDKLIF. Here the CDR3 DNA reads TGTGCTCTTGGGGAACTCCCCTTCTTCTACACCGATAAACTCATCTTT.

Comment on this clone: TCRdb lists the protein of a much larger clone for this DNA, which differs at residue 10, so this is likely a read error; the protein given here is translated from the DNA itself. V and J are TRDV2 and TRDJ1; D is possibly TRDD3 (5 bases). The J gene, not given by TCRdb, was assigned here from a germline match of the nucleotide sequence. Germline V lookup: CDR1 GEAIGNYY, CDR2 EKD. The CDR3 has 14 residues. In DNA, the CDR3 is TGTGCCTGTGACCCTAAAACGGGGACCGGTAAACTCATCTTT. Encoded protein: CACDPKTGTGKLIF.

In the case of this clone: The protein that TCRdb holds for this DNA derives from a much larger clone and differs from the translated DNA at residue 3, which likely indicates a read error; the protein shown here is translated from the DNA. J is TRDJ1 and V is TRDV2; 12 bases match TRDD3. The germline V gene has CDR1 GEAIGNYY and CDR2 EKD. The CDR3 covers 22 residues. CDR3 in amino acids: CARDPGALTGGYPRPYTDKLIF. CDR3 nucleotide sequence: TGTGCCCGTGACCCAGGCGCCCTTACTGGGGGATACCCGAGACCTTACACCGATAAACTCATCTTT.

This clone was counted a few times. TCRdb's protein, taken from a much larger clone, differs from this DNA's translation at residue 12, likely owing to a read error; the protein displayed comes from the DNA. This chain links TRDV2 with TRDJ1; 10 bases map to TRDD3. Matching the DNA to germline supplied the J gene, which TCRdb does not give. CDR1 GEAIGNYY and CDR2 EKD come from the germline V gene. J gave up 4 bases and V 3 bases, and 34 bases lay outside the gene matches. The CDR3 loop spans 24 amino acids. Written as DNA, the CDR3 is TGTGCCTGTGACCCGATTACCCCCTCGGTTCCCGTTACTGGGGGATCATTCCGGGGCGATAAACTCATCTTT. Translated, it gives CACDPITPSVPVTGGSFRGDKLIF.

This clone was picked up many times. TCRdb's protein and the DNA translation differ at residue 15; the protein here comes from the DNA. The V gene is TRDV1, the J gene TRDJ1; 9 bases are shared with TRDD3. The CDR3 is made up of 17 amino acids. Germline CDR1 and CDR2: TSWWSYY and QGS. The CDR3 protein is CALGETYWGTATDKPIF. The CDR3 DNA follows: TGTGCTCTTGGGGAGACATACTGGGGGACGGCCACCGATAAACCCATCTTT.

This clone has just a few counts. The TCRdb protein comes from a much larger clone and disagrees with this DNA's translation at residue 10, likely due to a read error; the protein given here is derived from the DNA. This rearrangement joins TRDV1 to TRDJ1; TRDD3 matches at 13 bases. The CDR3 consists of 24 residues. Germline V lookup: CDR1 TSWWSYY, CDR2 QGS. Trimming took 2 bases from V and 2 from J; bases not matched to a gene: 26. CDR3 in DNA: TGTGCTCTTGGGGAATCACGACCATCCCAAGTACTGGGGGATACGCTGGTTAAGACCGATAAACTCATCTTT. It codes for CALGESRPSQVLGDTLVKTDKLIF.

This clone was recorded a few times. The protein recorded in TCRdb matches a much larger clone and deviates from this DNA's translation at residue 12, suggesting a read error; the protein here is obtained by translating the DNA. This chain connects TRDV1 to TRDJ1, with D tentatively TRDD2 (6 bases). The J gene, not given by TCRdb, was assigned here from a germline match of the nucleotide sequence. V gave up 0 bases and J gave up 0 bases, with 32 bases separating them. CDR3 length: 23 residues. Germline V gene lookup returns CDR1 TSWWSYY and CDR2 QGS. CDR3 loop: CALGELGFFLPGSRGRYTDKLIF. In DNA, the CDR3 is TGTGCTCTTGGGGAACTAGGATTCTTCCTGCCCGGGTCTCGGGGACGATACACCGATAAACTCATCTTT.

As for this clone: TCRdb's protein for this DNA is that of a much larger clone and differs from the translation at residue 11, likely a read error; the protein shown is the DNA translation. The chain couples TRDV2 to TRDJ1; 13 nucleotides align to TRDD3. Here the J gene came from matching the DNA to germline, since TCRdb omits it. With 3 bases clipped from V and 2 bases from J, the junction kept 11 bases outside the gene matches. CDR3 length: 18 residues. CDR1 and CDR2 (germline): GEAIGNYY, EKD. Here the CDR3 reads CACDPYWGIRAGTDKLIF. The DNA for the CDR3 is TGTGCCTGTGACCCCTACTGGGGGATACGGGCTGGAACCGATAAACTCATCTTT.

In its sample, this clone was seen a few times. A far larger clone is a single base away, which makes a read error likely. This CDR3 is also generated by other DNA sequences in the sample. The CDR3 coding sequence is TGTGCTCTTGGGGAACGTCGGTACCTCCCTACGGGGGTCCACTGTACCGATAAACTCATCTTT. Protein: CALGERRYLPTGVHCTDKLIF. This chain connects TRDV1 to TRDJ1, with D perhaps given as TRDD2 or TRDD3 (5 bases each). The germline gives CDR1 TSWWSYY, CDR2 QGS. The CDR3 spans 21 residues. Trimming took 1 base from V and 2 from J, leaving 29 bases between them.

For this clone: A far larger clone is a single base away, which makes a read error likely. Other DNA sequences in this sample translate to the same CDR3. The DNA for the CDR3 is TGTGCTCTTGGGGAAAAATCGGCCTTCACTCAGCGGATGACAGCACAACTCTTCTTC. The encoded protein is CALGEKSAFTQRMTAQLFF. This chain connects TRDV1 to TRDJ2; tentative D call: TRDD2 (5 bases). Germline V gene lookup returns CDR1 TSWWSYY and CDR2 QGS. The CDR3 contains 19 residues.

This rearrangement joins TRDV1 to TRDJ1, with TRDD3 matching over 9 bases. Here the J gene came from matching the DNA to germline, since TCRdb omits it. The CDR3 runs 21 residues. Trimming took 1 base from V and 4 from J; bases not matched to a gene: 22. CDR1 and CDR2 from the germline V gene are TSWWSYY and QGS. The DNA of the CDR3 is TGTGCTCTTGGGGAACAGGGCTCGGCTCTGGGGCTACTGGGGATACGCGATAAACTCATCTTT. This encodes CALGEQGSALGLLGIRDKLIF.

Comments on this clone: The protein TCRdb lists belongs to a much larger clone and differs from this DNA's translation at residue 10, which points to a read error; the protein shown is made from the DNA. The chain joins TRDV1 to TRDJ1; 12 bases are shared with TRDD3. Looked up from germline, CDR1 is TSWWSYY and CDR2 is QGS. The CDR3 contains 22 residues. The V gene end was trimmed by 5 bases and the J gene end by 1 base; junction bases not matched to a gene: 23. This CDR3 is CALGKIPKDRILGDTRTDKLIF. DNA for the CDR3: TGTGCTCTTGGGAAGATCCCCAAGGACAGAATTCTGGGGGATACGCGCACCGATAAACTCATCTTT.

This clone was observed a few times. A far larger clone is only one base removed, so a read error is likely. The same CDR3 can be traced to other DNA sequences in this sample. V gene TRDV1 combines with J gene TRDJ1; 10 bases line up with TRDD3. TCRdb does not report a J gene; here it was assigned by matching the DNA to germline references. The CDR3 is 18 amino acids. V lost 9 bases, J lost 2 bases, and 18 bases stayed unmatched. The germline CDR1 and CDR2 sequences are TSWWSYY and QGS. The CDR3 nucleotides are TGTGCTCTCCTACCGTCCTACGGGGGATACGGGTATACCGATAAACTCATCTTT. Encoded protein: CALLPSYGGYGYTDKLIF.

On this clone: It is likely a read error: a sequence one base away is far more abundant. Distinct nucleotide sequences in the sample also encode this CDR3. The gene calls are TRDV1 and TRDJ1; 9 bases match TRDD3. V dropped 3 bases and J dropped 0; count of bases not matched to a gene: 11. The CDR3 covers 18 residues. In germline, CDR1 is TSWWSYY, CDR2 QGS. This CDR3 reads CALGEASGGYPYTDKLIF. The CDR3 DNA reads as TGTGCTCTTGGGGAGGCATCCGGGGGATACCCTTACACCGATAAACTCATCTTT.

This clone came up a few times. This likely stems from a read error, as it lies one base from a far larger clone. The sample contains more than one DNA sequence encoding this CDR3. The V and J genes are TRDV1 and TRDJ1; 8 bases align to TRDD3. CDR1 and CDR2 from the germline V gene are TSWWSYY and QGS. The CDR3 length is 19 residues. CDR3 sequence reads: CALGVLTGGRPDYTDKLIF. Here the CDR3 DNA reads TGTGCTCTCGGGGTACTAACTGGGGGGCGACCCGATTACACCGATAAACTCATCTTT.

This clone was seen more than once but under ten times. A far larger clone is a single base away, which makes a read error likely. The same CDR3 is also encoded by other DNA sequences in this sample. A V gene of TRDV2 was called, but no J gene was assigned; the DNA was not compared with TRDD3, the D call given in the table. Germline V gene lookup returns CDR1 GEAIGNYY and CDR2 EKD. This CDR3 region has 21 residues. The CDR3 DNA reads as TGTGCCTGTGACACGTTAGGTGGGGGATACGCGGTTAACGATTTGACAGCACAACTCTTTTTT. This encodes CACDTLGGGYAVNDLTAQLFF.

In regard to this clone: TCRdb records a much larger clone's protein for this DNA, with a difference at residue 11 that likely arises from a read error; the protein given is the translation of the DNA. This chain connects TRDV1 to TRDJ1; no clear D gene. The J gene, not given by TCRdb, was assigned here from a germline match of the nucleotide sequence. Trimming left V 2 bases short and J 3 bases short, with 16 bases between. The CDR3 consists of 16 residues. The germline V gene has CDR1 TSWWSYY and CDR2 QGS. The DNA of the CDR3 is TGTGCTCTTGGGGAAATCAGAACGTACAACGCCGATAAACTCATCTTT. Its protein is CALGEIRTYNADKLIF.

Many counts were recorded for this clone. This DNA's translation differs at residue 6 from TCRdb's protein, which comes from a much larger clone; a read error is likely, and the protein shown is translated from the DNA. The chain uses TRDV2 and TRDJ1; unclear D gene. The germline V gene encodes CDR1 GEAIGNYY and CDR2 EKD. This CDR3 spans 16 amino acids. Deletions cut 0 bases from V and 0 bases from J, with 13 bases between. DNA of the CDR3: TGTGCCTGTGACACCGCGGGGTCCCGGTACACCGATAAACTCATCTTT. Translating it yields CACDTAGSRYTDKLIF.

This clone was found a few times. A far bigger clonotype differs at one base, so this is likely a read error. The same CDR3 is also encoded by other DNA sequences in this sample. The chain carries TRDV2 and TRDJ1; the match to TRDD3 covers 9 bases. TCRdb supplies no J gene; here it was assigned by aligning the nucleotide sequence to germline. CDR1 is GEAIGNYY, CDR2 EKD, per germline. This CDR3 spans 16 amino acids. Unmatched junction bases numbered 7, after V lost 3 bases and J lost 0 bases. This CDR3 is CACDPLLGENTDKLIF. The CDR3 DNA is TGTGCCTGTGACCCACTACTGGGGGAGAACACCGATAAACTCATCTTT.

Ten or more counts support this clone. Since a far larger clone is one base different, this is likely a read error. Other DNA variants within this sample encode the same CDR3. The rearrangement links TRDV2 to TRDJ1; the D is unclear. The CDR3 spans 17 residues. The V gene's germline CDR1 is GEAIGNYY and CDR2 EKD. As DNA, the CDR3 is TGTGCCTGCGACACCGTGGGACAGCCAGACCACACCGATAAACTCATCTTT. This gives the protein CACDTVGQPDHTDKLIF.

Note on this clone: The protein recorded in TCRdb matches a much larger clone and deviates from this DNA's translation at residue 10, suggesting a read error; the protein here is obtained by translating the DNA. The chain joins TRDV2 to TRDJ1; D remains ambiguous. TCRdb gives no J gene; it was assigned here by matching the DNA to germline. V was clipped by 1 base and J by 9 bases, with 17 bases between them. The CDR3 consists of 14 residues. The germline gives CDR1 GEAIGNYY, CDR2 EKD. CDR3 sequence: CACDTVMSGPELIF. Here the CDR3 DNA reads TGTGCCTGTGACACAGTAATGTCGGGACCTGAACTCATCTTT.

There are a few counts of this clone. TCRdb attributes to this sequence the protein of a much larger clone, which differs from the DNA translation at residue 16; a read error is likely, and the protein displayed is translated from the DNA. The V gene is TRDV1, but the J gene lacks a call; TRDD3, the D gene given by the table, was not confirmed from the DNA. Germline values: CDR1 TSWWSYY, CDR2 QGS. CDR3 length: 18 residues. The DNA of the CDR3 is TGTGCTCTTGGGGAAGGCCTTGTTGGGGGATACATGACCGATAAACCCATCTTT. It yields the protein CALGEGLVGGYMTDKPIF.

Concerning this clone itself: TCRdb's entry gives the protein of a much larger clone, which mismatches this DNA's translation at residue 13, likely from a read error; the protein reported here is translated from the DNA. The chain has TRDV1 and TRDJ1; D gene unclear. No J gene is reported in TCRdb; it was inferred here by comparing the DNA with germline. This CDR3 spans 18 amino acids. V lost 2 bases, J lost 4 bases, and 23 bases lay in between. Germline CDR1 is TSWWSYY and CDR2 is QGS. In DNA, the CDR3 is TGTGCTCTTGGGGAAAGGTTCTTCGAGTACGAGTCCTTCGATAAACTCATCTTT. Protein: CALGERFFEYESFDKLIF.